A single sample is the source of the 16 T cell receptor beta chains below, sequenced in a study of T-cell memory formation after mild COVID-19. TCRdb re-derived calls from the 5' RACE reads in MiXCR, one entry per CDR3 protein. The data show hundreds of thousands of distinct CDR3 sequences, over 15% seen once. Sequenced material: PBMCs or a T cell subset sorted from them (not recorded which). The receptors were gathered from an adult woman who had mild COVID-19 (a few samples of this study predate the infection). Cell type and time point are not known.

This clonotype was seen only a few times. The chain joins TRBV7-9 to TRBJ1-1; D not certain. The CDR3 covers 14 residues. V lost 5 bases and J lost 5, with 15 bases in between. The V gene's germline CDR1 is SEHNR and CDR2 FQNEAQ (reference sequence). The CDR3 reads CASSQGTVWTEAFF. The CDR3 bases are TGTGCCAGCAGCCAAGGAACGGTTTGGACTGAAGCTTTCTTT.

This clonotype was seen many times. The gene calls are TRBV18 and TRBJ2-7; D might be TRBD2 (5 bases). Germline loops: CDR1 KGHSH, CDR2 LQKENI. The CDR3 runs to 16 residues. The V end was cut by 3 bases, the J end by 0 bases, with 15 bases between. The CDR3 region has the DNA TGTGCCAGCTCACCTCTGGCGGGCCCCAGCTCCTACGAGCAGTACTTC. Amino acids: CASSPLAGPSSYEQYF. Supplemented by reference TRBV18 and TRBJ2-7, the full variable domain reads NAGVMQNPRHLVRRRGQEARLRCSPMKGHSHVYWYRQLPEEGLKFMVYLQKENIIDESGMPKERFSAEFPKEGPSILRIQQVVRGDSAAYFCASSPLAGPSSYEQYFGPGTRLTVT.

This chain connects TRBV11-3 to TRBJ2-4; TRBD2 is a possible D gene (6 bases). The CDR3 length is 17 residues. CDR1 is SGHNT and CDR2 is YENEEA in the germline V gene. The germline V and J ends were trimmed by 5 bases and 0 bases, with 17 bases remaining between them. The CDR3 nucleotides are TGTGCCAGCAGCCCAAGCCGGGAGCACCGAGCCAAAAACATTCAGTACTTC. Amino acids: CASSPSREHRAKNIQYF.

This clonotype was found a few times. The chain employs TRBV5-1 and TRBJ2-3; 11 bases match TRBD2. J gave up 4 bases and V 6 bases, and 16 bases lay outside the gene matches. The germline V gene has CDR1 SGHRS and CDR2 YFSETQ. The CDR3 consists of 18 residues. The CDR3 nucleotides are TGCGCCAGCACCCTGGGGACGCTAGCGGGAGGATTACCAGATACGCAGTATTTT. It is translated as CASTLGTLAGGLPDTQYF.

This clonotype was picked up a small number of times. CDR3 in amino acids: CASSLSLGGYYEQYF. CDR3 bases: TGTGCCAGCAGCTTATCCTTGGGGGGGTACTACGAGCAGTACTTC. This rearrangement joins TRBV7-9 to TRBJ2-7; 7 nucleotides line up with TRBD2. CDR1 is SEHNR, CDR2 FQNEAQ, per germline (reference sequence). The CDR3 runs 15 residues. V dropped 2 bases and J dropped 3; count of bases not matched to a gene: 7.

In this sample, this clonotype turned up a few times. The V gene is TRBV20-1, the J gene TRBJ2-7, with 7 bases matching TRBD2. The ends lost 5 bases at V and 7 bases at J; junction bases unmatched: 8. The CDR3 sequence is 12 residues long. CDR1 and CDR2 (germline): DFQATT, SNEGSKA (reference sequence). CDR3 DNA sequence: TGCAGTGCTGATAGACAAGCGGGGGAGCAGTACTTC. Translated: CSADRQAGEQYF.

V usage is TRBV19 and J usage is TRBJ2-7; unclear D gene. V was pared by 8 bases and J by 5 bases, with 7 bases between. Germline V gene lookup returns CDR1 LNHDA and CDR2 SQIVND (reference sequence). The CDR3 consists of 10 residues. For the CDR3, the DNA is TGTGCCAGTGAAGATAACGAGCAGTACTTC. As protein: CASEDNEQYF.

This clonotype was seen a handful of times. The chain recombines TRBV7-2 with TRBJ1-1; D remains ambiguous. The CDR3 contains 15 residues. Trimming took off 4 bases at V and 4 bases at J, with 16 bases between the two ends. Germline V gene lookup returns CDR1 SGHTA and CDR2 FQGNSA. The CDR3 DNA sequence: TGTGCCAGCAGCTCTCCCCCGCCCAGGAGCACTGAAGCTTTCTTT. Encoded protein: CASSSPPPRSTEAFF.

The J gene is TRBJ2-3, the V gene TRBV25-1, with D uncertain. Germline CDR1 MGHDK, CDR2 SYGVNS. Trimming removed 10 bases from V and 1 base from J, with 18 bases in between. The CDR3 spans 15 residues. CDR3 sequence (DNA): TGTGCCACCCAAGACCCGATGGATCGCACAGATACGCAGTATTTT. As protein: CATQDPMDRTDTQYF.

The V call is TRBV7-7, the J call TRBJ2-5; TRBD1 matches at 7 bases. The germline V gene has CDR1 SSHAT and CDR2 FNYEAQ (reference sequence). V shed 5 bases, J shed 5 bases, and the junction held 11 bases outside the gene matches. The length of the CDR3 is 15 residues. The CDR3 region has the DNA TGTGCCAGCAGCCCAACAGGGGTGGTAGGCGAGACCCAGTACTTC. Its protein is CASSPTGVVGETQYF.

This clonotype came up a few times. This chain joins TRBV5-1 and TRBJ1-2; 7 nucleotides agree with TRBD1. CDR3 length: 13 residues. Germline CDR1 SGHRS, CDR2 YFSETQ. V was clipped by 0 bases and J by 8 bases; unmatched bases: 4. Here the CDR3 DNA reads TGCGCCAGCAGCTTGGAGGGGGCGCAGGGCTACACCTTC. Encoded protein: CASSLEGAQGYTF. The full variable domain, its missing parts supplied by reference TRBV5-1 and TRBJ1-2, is KAGVTQTPRYLIKTRGQQVTLSCSPISGHRSVSWYQQTPGQGLQFLFEYFSETQRNKGNFPGRFSGRQFSNSRSEMNVSTLELGDSALYLCASSLEGAQGYTFGSGTRLTVV.

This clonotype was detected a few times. CDR3 nucleotides: TGTGCCACCAGCCAGGACGGTTACGAGCAGTACTTC. Residues: CATSQDGYEQYF. The chain links TRBV24-1 to TRBJ2-7; D not certain. Trimming pared 7 bases from V and 4 bases from J, leaving 10 bases between. This CDR3 region has 12 residues. Germline V gives CDR1 KGHDR, CDR2 SFDVKD.

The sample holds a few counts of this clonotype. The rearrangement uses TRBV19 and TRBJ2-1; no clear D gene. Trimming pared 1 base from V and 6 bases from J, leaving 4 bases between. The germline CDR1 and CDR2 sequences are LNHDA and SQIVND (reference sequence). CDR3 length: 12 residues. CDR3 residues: CASSIVANEQFF. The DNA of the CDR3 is TGTGCCAGTAGTATAGTCGCCAATGAGCAGTTCTTC.

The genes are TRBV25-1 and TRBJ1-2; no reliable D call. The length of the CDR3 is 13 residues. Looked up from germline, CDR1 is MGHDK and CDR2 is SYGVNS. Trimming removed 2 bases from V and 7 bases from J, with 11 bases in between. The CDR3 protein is CASSEHGFRGYTF. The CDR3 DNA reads TGTGCCAGCAGTGAACATGGGTTCCGTGGCTACACCTTC.

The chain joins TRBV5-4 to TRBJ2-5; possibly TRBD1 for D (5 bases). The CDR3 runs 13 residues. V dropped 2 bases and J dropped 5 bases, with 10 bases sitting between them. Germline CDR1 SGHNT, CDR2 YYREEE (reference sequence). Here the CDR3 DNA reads TGTGCCAGCAGCTTAGAACAGGAGGAGACCCAGTACTTC. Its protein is CASSLEQEETQYF.

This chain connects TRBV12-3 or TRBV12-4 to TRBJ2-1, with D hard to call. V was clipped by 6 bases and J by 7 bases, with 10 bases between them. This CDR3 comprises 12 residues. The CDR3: CASRPRRNEQFF. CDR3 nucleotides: TGTGCCAGCAGGCCTCGTAGGAATGAGCAGTTCTTC.